This entry lists 17 T cell receptor beta chains sequenced from one sample in a study of blood T cell repertoires in COVID-19. Libraries were prepared by immunoSEQ multiplex PCR; TCRdb keeps only in-frame clonotypes and omits some of them. The repertoire holds approximately 170,000 clones, with 80% to 90% as singletons. Sequences were obtained from peripheral blood. These receptors originate from a man aged 45-60 years with active or convalescent COVID-19.

The chain links TRBV6-5 to TRBJ2-5; 7 bases line up with TRBD1. V was pared by 2 bases and J by 1 base, with 1 base of the junction left unmatched. Germline loops: CDR1 MNHEY, CDR2 SVGAGI. The CDR3 contains 14 residues. CDR3 protein: CASSYRDSQETQYF. Here the CDR3 DNA reads TGTGCCAGCAGTTACCGGGACAGCCAAGAGACCCAGTACTTC.

This clone showed up many times. This rearrangement joins TRBV6-2 or TRBV6-3 to TRBJ2-1; 7 bases are a match to TRBD1. Germline CDR1 MNHEY, CDR2 SVGEGT. The CDR3 totals 14 residues. Germline trimming cut 4 bases from V and 5 bases from J; bases unmatched to any gene: 5. The CDR3 is CASSWGQTHNEQFF. Written as DNA, the CDR3 is TGTGCCAGCAGTTGGGGACAGACTCACAATGAGCAGTTCTTC.

This clone occurred a few times. The chain carries TRBV19 and TRBJ2-6; the D is unclear. CDR1 is LNHDA, CDR2 SQIVND, per germline (reference sequence). Deletions cut 4 bases from V and 4 bases from J, with 5 bases between. This CDR3 is built from 13 residues. CDR3 DNA sequence: TGTGCCAGTAGTAACCAGGGGGCCAACGTCCTGACTTTC. It encodes CASSNQGANVLTF.

CDR3 DNA sequence: TGTGCCACACTTAAAGGAGGGGGCGCAGACTATGGCTACACCTTC. Its protein is CATLKGGGADYGYTF. J is TRBJ1-2 and V is TRBV21-1; the table gives TRBD1 as D, unverified against the DNA. TRBV21-1 is marked as a pseudogene. The CDR3 runs 15 residues.

J is TRBJ2-7 and V is TRBV6-5; 7 positions agree with TRBD2. With 7 bases clipped from V and 2 bases from J, the junction kept 5 bases outside the gene matches. The CDR3 extends over 13 amino acids. Germline loops: CDR1 MNHEY, CDR2 SVGAGI. For the CDR3, the DNA is TGTGCCAGCAATCCGGGACTACCCTACGAGCAGTACTTC. This sequence encodes CASNPGLPYEQYF.

The chain links TRBV4-2 to TRBJ1-1, with a weak D call TRBD1 (6 bases). The germline V and J ends were trimmed by 3 bases and 7 bases, with 18 bases remaining between them. Germline V lookup: CDR1 LGHNA, CDR2 YNFKEQ. The CDR3 is 15 residues long. CDR3 in amino acids: CASSHLSYRESEAFF. The CDR3, as DNA: TGTGCCAGCAGCCACCTCTCCTACAGGGAGAGTGAAGCTTTCTTT.

This sequence joins TRBV6-5 and TRBJ2-7; the D gene is possibly TRBD2 (6 bases). Trimming shortened V by 2 bases and J by 5 bases, and 16 bases separated the two germline ends. CDR1 MNHEY and CDR2 SVGAGI come from the germline V gene. The CDR3 runs to 15 residues. CDR3 nucleotides: TGTGCCAGCAGTTACGTCGGCGGGGTGGGCCACGAGCAGTACTTC. The encoded protein is CASSYVGGVGHEQYF.

The chain uses TRBV15 and TRBJ1-5, with D tentatively TRBD1 (6 bases). The CDR3 contains 15 residues. Germline CDR1 reads LNHNV; CDR2 reads YYDKDF (reference sequence). The V gene lost 0 bases and the J gene lost 6 bases, with 12 bases spanning the gap. CDR3 residues: CATSRDRTGLQPQHF. The CDR3 DNA sequence: TGTGCCACCAGCAGAGATAGAACAGGGCTTCAGCCCCAGCATTTT.

The genes are TRBV9 and TRBJ2-7; the D gene is possibly TRBD1 (6 bases). There are 16 residues in the CDR3. Trimming removed 4 bases at V and 0 bases at J, with 17 bases between. Germline CDR1 SGDLS, CDR2 YYNGEE. This chain's CDR3 is CASSPRGQGISYEQYF. The CDR3 coding sequence is TGTGCCAGCAGCCCCAGAGGGCAGGGGATCTCCTACGAGCAGTACTTC.

The V call is TRBV10-3, the J call TRBJ1-5, with D possibly being TRBD1 (6 bases). The germline V and J ends were trimmed by 10 bases and 8 bases, with 18 bases remaining between them. The V gene's germline CDR1 is ENHRY and CDR2 SYGVKD. The CDR3 covers 13 residues. The CDR3 sequence is CASQDSLKEPQHF. CDR3 nucleotide sequence: TGTGCCAGCCAGGACAGCTTAAAGGAGCCCCAGCATTTT.

The V gene is TRBV28, the J gene TRBJ2-1, with TRBD1 identical over 8 bases. The CDR3 consists of 14 residues. Germline CDR1 is MDHEN and CDR2 is SYDVKM. V lost 4 bases and J lost 5; bases outside the gene matches: 4. CDR3 amino acids: CASSWTGHNNEQFF. Here the CDR3 DNA reads TGTGCCAGCAGTTGGACAGGGCATAACAATGAGCAGTTCTTC.

The rearrangement uses TRBV27 and TRBJ2-5; tentative D call: TRBD1 (6 bases). In germline, CDR1 is MNHEY, CDR2 SMNVEV (reference sequence). This CDR3 is 14 amino acids long. V was pared by 5 bases and J by 5 bases, with 15 bases between. The CDR3 sequence: CASSPTGSMETQYF. CDR3 bases: TGTGCCAGCAGTCCTACAGGGTCGATGGAGACCCAGTACTTC.

The J gene is TRBJ1-2, the V gene TRBV28; D may be TRBD1 (5 bases). Germline-derived CDR1 and CDR2 are MDHEN and SYDVKM. V lost 2 bases and J lost 5, with 15 bases in between. The CDR3 runs 15 residues. The CDR3 here is CASSLGRGLEYGYTF. The CDR3 DNA reads as TGTGCCAGCAGTTTAGGGAGGGGATTAGAGTATGGCTACACCTTC.

J is TRBJ1-5 and V is TRBV19, with 8 bases identical to TRBD1. The CDR3 runs to 15 residues. Germline CDR1 and CDR2: LNHDA and SQIVND (reference sequence). V was clipped by 3 bases and J by 4 bases; unmatched bases: 5. The CDR3 reads CASSISGGHNQPQHF. As DNA, the CDR3 is TGTGCCAGTAGTATCTCAGGGGGCCATAATCAGCCCCAGCATTTT.

The rearrangement links TRBV3-1 (or the pseudogene TRBV3-2) to TRBJ1-4; TRBD1 is a possible D gene (5 bases). V lost 5 bases to trimming and J lost 0 bases, with 16 bases between them. The CDR3 consists of 17 residues. The germline gives CDR1 LGHDT, CDR2 YNNKEL (reference sequence). In DNA, the CDR3 is TGTGCCAGCAGCTCCCGGAGGGACCTTGCAACTAATGAAAAACTGTTTTTT. Encoded protein: CASSSRRDLATNEKLFF.

The V and J genes are TRBV5-6 and TRBJ2-1; no clear D. CDR1 SGHDT and CDR2 YYEEEE come from the germline V gene. V was pared by 0 bases and J by 1 base, with 8 bases between. This CDR3 has 15 residues. The DNA of the CDR3 is TGTGCCAGCAGCTTGGCAGGTAATTCCTACAATGAGCAGTTCTTC. Translation gives CASSLAGNSYNEQFF.

The V and J genes are TRBV21-1 and TRBJ1-2; the listed D gene, TRBD1, was not tested against the DNA. TRBV21-1 is a recognized pseudogene. This CDR3 contains 11 residues. The CDR3 DNA follows: TGTGCCAGCAGCAGACGGACAGGACGCTGCTTC. This translates into CASSRRTGRCF.